Sequencing of this T cell receptor beta chain was carried out in a study of human T cells and chemical hapten exposure. In TCRdb, the RACE reads were re-called with MiXCR into one record per CDR3 protein. The sample lists about 120,000 distinct CDR3 sequences, roughly 15% seen once, with approximately 0.89% in the top ten. The CDR3 is 15 residues long. Germline CDR1 and CDR2: SGHNT and YYREEE (reference sequence). The trim removed 3 bases at V and 3 bases at J, leaving 4 bases unmatched. This clonotype was observed a handful of times. Time point denoted: patch test 1, 2 weeks after DPC sensitization. The treatment: therapeutic diphenylcyclopropenone sensitization with weekly scalp DPC. The donor pool consisted of alopecia patients aged 18 to 70 years, considered suitable for DPC.

Sequenced here: whole blood, sampled in connection with sensitization to the hapten diphenylcyclopropenone (DPC). The rearrangement links TRBV5-4 to TRBJ2-3; 10 positions agree with TRBD1. The sequence came from a man aged 18 to 30 with alopecia areata. Some clones in this sample may be carry-over from other donors' samples. This chain's CDR3 is CASSSDRGPTDTQYF. The CDR3 bases are TGTGCCAGCAGCTCCGACAGGGGGCCGACAGATACGCAGTATTTT.